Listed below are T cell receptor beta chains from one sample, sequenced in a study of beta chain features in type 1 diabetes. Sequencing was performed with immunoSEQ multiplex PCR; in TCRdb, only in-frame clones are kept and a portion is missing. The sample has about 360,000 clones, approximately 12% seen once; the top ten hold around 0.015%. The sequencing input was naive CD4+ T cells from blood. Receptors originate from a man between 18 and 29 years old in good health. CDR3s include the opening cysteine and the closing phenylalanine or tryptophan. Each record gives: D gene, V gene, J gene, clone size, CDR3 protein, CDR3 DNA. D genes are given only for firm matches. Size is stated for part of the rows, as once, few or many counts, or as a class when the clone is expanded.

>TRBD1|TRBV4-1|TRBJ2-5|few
CASSQEGQGVQTVQETQYF
TGCGCCAGCAGCCAAGAGGGTCAGGGGGTACAGACAGTCCAAGAGACCCAGTACTTC
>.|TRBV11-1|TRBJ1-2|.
CASSFRPTPDTRDGYTF
TGTGCCAGCAGCTTTAGGCCTACACCGGATACTCGGGATGGCTACACCTTC
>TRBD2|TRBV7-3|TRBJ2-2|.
CASSSAPAGNTGELFF
TGTGCCAGCAGCTCAGCACCAGCGGGAAACACCGGGGAGCTGTTTTTT
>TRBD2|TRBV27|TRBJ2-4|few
CASSLSRDREGGKNIQYF
TGTGCCAGCAGTTTAAGCCGTGACCGGGAGGGGGGCAAAAACATTCAGTACTTC
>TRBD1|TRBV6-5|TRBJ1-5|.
CATKGTAINQPQHF
TGTGCCACCAAAGGGACAGCTATTAATCAGCCCCAGCATTTT
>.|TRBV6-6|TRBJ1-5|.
CASSPLVNQPQHF
TGTGCCAGCAGTCCCCTCGTTAATCAGCCCCAGCATTTT
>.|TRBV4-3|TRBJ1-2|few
CASSQAALTSSGYTF
TGCGCCAGCAGCCAAGCGGCGCTCACTAGTTCGGGCTACACCTTC
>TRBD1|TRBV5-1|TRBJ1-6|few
CASRGDRNNRSPLHF
TGCGCCAGCAGGGGGGACAGAAATAACCGTTCACCCCTCCACTTT
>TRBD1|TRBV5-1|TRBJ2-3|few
CASSSGGYVTDTQYF
TGCGCCAGCAGCTCAGGGGGCTACGTTACAGATACGCAGTATTTT
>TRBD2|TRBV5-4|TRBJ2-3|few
CASSFGGAITDTQYF
TGTGCCAGCAGCTTCGGGGGGGCAATAACAGATACGCAGTATTTT
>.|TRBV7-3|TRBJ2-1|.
CASSLTGVNDEQFF
TGTGCCAGCAGCTTAACGGGAGTAAACGATGAGCAGTTCTTC
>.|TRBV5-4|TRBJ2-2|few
CASSSPPGTNTGELFF
TGTGCCAGCAGCTCCCCTCCGGGGACGAACACCGGGGAGCTGTTTTTT
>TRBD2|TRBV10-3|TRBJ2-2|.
CAISGLAGSGELFF
TGTGCCATCAGTGGACTAGCGGGATCCGGGGAGCTGTTTTTT
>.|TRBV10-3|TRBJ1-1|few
CAISVDTMNTEAFF
TGTGCCATCAGTGTCGATACAATGAACACTGAAGCTTTCTTT
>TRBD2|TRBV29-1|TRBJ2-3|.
CSVSGTSSVDTQYF
TGCAGCGTGTCCGGGACTAGTTCGGTAGATACGCAGTATTTT
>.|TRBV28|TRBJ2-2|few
CASSLVSRDTGELFF
TGTGCCAGCAGTTTAGTATCCAGGGACACCGGGGAGCTGTTTTTT
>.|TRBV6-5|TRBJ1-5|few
CASSYGGGTQPQHF
TGTGCCAGCAGTTACGGGGGAGGGACTCAGCCCCAGCATTTT
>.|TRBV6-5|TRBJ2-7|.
CASSPERRGSYEQYF
TGTGCCAGCAGTCCAGAGCGAAGGGGTTCCTACGAGCAGTACTTC
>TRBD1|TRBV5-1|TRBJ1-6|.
CASNPGQGVYSPLHF
TGCGCCAGCAATCCGGGACAGGGTGTTTATTCACCCCTCCACTTT
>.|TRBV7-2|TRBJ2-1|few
CASRQTGFHEQFF
TGTGCCAGCAGACAAACAGGGTTCCATGAGCAGTTCTTC
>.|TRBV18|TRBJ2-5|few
CASSVASDQETQYF
TGTGCCAGCTCAGTGGCTAGCGACCAAGAGACCCAGTACTTC
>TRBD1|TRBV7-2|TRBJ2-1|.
CASSPQGDEQFF
TGTGCCAGCAGCCCGCAGGGGGATGAGCAGTTCTTC
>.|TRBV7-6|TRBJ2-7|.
CASSRRGFDEQYF
TGTGCCAGCAGCCGACGAGGGTTCGACGAGCAGTACTTC
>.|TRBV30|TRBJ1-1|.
CAWSGYTNTEAFF
TGTGCCTGGAGTGGATACACGAACACTGAAGCTTTCTTT
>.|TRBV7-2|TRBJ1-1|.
CASNGQPNTEAFF
TGTGCCAGCAACGGACAGCCGAACACTGAAGCTTTCTTT